The T cell receptor beta chain under discussion was sequenced for a study of T-cell reconstitution after alpha-beta-depleted transplantation in children. The study, taken as a whole, reports: Some patients' high day-60 TCRbeta diversity was traced to surviving recipient T cells and thymic progenitors. The origin of alpha-beta T cells about two months after transplant was reportedly several hundred expanded graft clones. When one year had passed after transplant, most T-cell counts and diversity came from newly produced T cells.

The CDR3 contains 16 residues. V was shortened by 4 bases and J by 0 bases, with 19 bases between the two germline ends. The germline V gene encodes CDR1 SQVTM and CDR2 ANQGSEA. The library targeted TCRbeta and was prepared with unique molecular identifiers. TCRdb redid the calling of the PCR reads with MiXCR, one entry per CDR3 protein. The sample yields hundreds of thousands of distinct CDR3 sequences, less than 15% seen once. This clonotype was detected ten times or more. The target antigen is unknown. The J gene is TRBJ2-7, the V gene TRBV29-1; TRBD1 is a possible D gene (5 bases). This material consisted of PBMCs, taken before TCRalphabeta/CD19-depleted stem cell transplant. This TCR was recovered from a girl aged 2 to 10 with congenital amegakaryocytic thrombocytopenia, due to receive a stem cell transplant. The CDR3 loop reads CSVVPGSDVTSYEQYF. The CDR3 coding sequence is TGCAGCGTTGTTCCAGGGTCCGACGTTACCTCCTACGAGCAGTACTTC.